This entry is about one T cell receptor (beta chain). Its antigen is still unknown. No base quality values were provided; no much bigger clone lies one nucleotide off. This specimen comes from a study of control samples from healthy donors and cancer patients (dated by TCRdb to 2018 to 2021). The CDR3 numbers 12 residues from cysteine through phenylalanine. Only the CDR3 DNA is retained, 36 bases long and in frame from the first base. The junction shows trimming of 6 bases on V and 8 bases on J, plus 13 bases between the germline ends. Via the germline V gene, CDR1 is SNHLY and CDR2 FYNNEI. Libraries were prepared through the immunoSEQ multiplex PCR assay. This immuneACCESS table, as held by TCRdb, lists in-frame sequences with V and J called but not all clones. Of the missing ones, under half trace to an unresolved V gene in checked studies; the others have no known cause. The sample profile shows about 41,000 clones; roughly 94% of them were found once. The leading ten clones occupy 20% to 30% of the sample.

Sequencing was performed on blood. The receptor was derived from a man between 60 and 75 years old in good health. This chain joins TRBV2 to TRBJ1-2, with no D gene named confidently. For the CDR3, the sequence is CASRPTSFGYTF. The nucleotide sequence reads as follows: TGTGCCAGCAGACCCACAAGTTTCGGCTACACCTTC.